This T cell receptor (beta chain) was sequenced in a study of blood T cells in healthy people across ages (dated by TCRdb to 2014 to 2015). About the investigation overall: In model experiments, template switching captured about one uniquely barcoded TCR beta cDNA molecule for every two T cells. To avoid experimental bias, donors of different ages were spread randomly across the sequencing lanes. The donors were divided into four age groups: young (average approximately 17 years), middle-aged (about 39), aged (about 60) and long-lived (82). Age-related changes in TCR beta repertoire diversity were measured in the study by deep sequencing normalized with unique cDNA molecular identifiers. Two additional independent replicas of 1 million unique cDNA reads from the same blood draw were analyzed for two donors (one aged 18 to 30 and one aged 80 or older).

Donors were roughly 40 systemically healthy Caucasian individuals from Russia aged roughly 6 to 90 years. Around 9.7 milliliters of peripheral blood were collected from each donor into EDTA-treated Vacutainer tubes. Ficoll-Paque density-gradient centrifugation was used to isolate PBMCs, with at least 6 million per sample. Trizol reagent was used to extract total RNA from the PBMCs, yielding at least 5 micrograms per sample. For every donor, flow cytometry on a PBMC aliquot measured the percentage of naive CD45RAhigh/CD27high T cells. Turning to this clonotype: Its antigen remains unidentified. No much larger clone is present one base from it, and per-base qualities are unavailable.

Receptor libraries were prepared by 5' RACE. Reads for this sample came from an Illumina HiSeq 2500. A second roughly 7 to 11 cycle PCR used a sample-barcoded 5' primer and a J-beta primer mix. A unique molecular identifier was introduced onto each TCR beta cDNA molecule by a template-switch 5' adaptor carrying 12 random nucleotides. Each sample yielded at least 2.5 million CDR3-containing paired-end reads. All of the RNA was converted into first-strand cDNA using the Mint cDNA synthesis kit, with a TRBC-specific oligonucleotide serving as the primer. After uracil-DNA glycosylase treatment, a first 18-cycle PCR used universal primers M1SS and BC2_uni_R on all cDNA. On the study's bioinformatics: For normalization, 1 million high-quality reads were randomly selected from each sample, with every read carrying a distinct molecular identifier. Reads with shared molecular identifiers were discarded instead of being binned into consensus sequences. MiTCR, run with a Q25 quality threshold and the strictest error-elimination algorithm, handled CDR3 identification, clonotype clustering and error correction. A nonparametric unseen species model with Euler transformation was used to estimate lower-bound total TCR beta diversity. Through fastp at Q25 and MiXCR, TCRdb rebuilt clones from the public reads, retaining in-frame beta chains. Each CDR3 protein appears once, grouped with its most common genes and DNA. Clone size and V and J calls follow TCRdb, not the original study. The table for this sample lists some 1.4 million distinct CDR3 sequences; roughly 40% of them were counted only once. The top ten clonotypes cover less than 8% of the sample.

From the cysteine up to the phenylalanine, the CDR3 has a length of 14 residues. Only the CDR3 region is kept as DNA, spanning 42 bases read in frame from base 1. CDR1 DFQATT and CDR2 SNEGSKA are derived from the germline V gene (reference sequence). Overall results and qualifications from the work: Compared with the aged group, more naive CD4+ T cells, fewer expanded clones and increased TCR diversity were shown by the long-lived group, suggesting age selection. Observed TCR beta diversity per million T cells fell roughly linearly with age, and a significant reduction was already apparent by age around 40. The CMV infection status of donors was not known, potentially confounding age-related changes in expanded clonotypes. Bulk unsorted PBMC profiling prevented conclusive comparison of naive and antigen-experienced compartments. Total diversity estimates from one million sequenced T cells were considered lower bounds and underestimates. Observed TCR beta diversity correlated strongly with the percentage of naive T cells measured by flow cytometry.

The source is a woman younger than 30 in good health. The rearrangement combines TRBV20-1 with TRBJ1-1, and 7 bases in between align with TRBD1. Sequences were obtained from blood. The DNA is TGCAGGGCTCTCCCAGGGGGTTTGAACACTGAAGCTTTCTTT. Its amino acids are CRALPGGLNTEAFF.